The entry that follows covers one T cell receptor beta chain sequence. V lost 8 bases to trimming and J lost 5 bases, with 19 bases between them. The CDR3 contains 15 residues. Germline V lookup: CDR1 SNHLY, CDR2 FYNNEI. Per the original methods: Estimated nucleated cell counts came from reference gene primer amplification. The assay was immunoSEQ multiplex PCR, and TCRdb's table has in-frame clones only and misses some. V and J calls and clone size are given by that table; D and trimming were obtained from the DNA. The sample lists about 250,000 clones; 65% to 90% were seen once. This entry is derived from a study of blood T cell repertoires in COVID-19. Study overall: Samples representing acute and convalescent COVID-19 were sourced from the United States, Italy and Spain.

The TCR was taken from a man in his fifties with active or convalescent COVID-19. Sequenced: peripheral blood. The rearrangement uses TRBV2 and TRBJ1-5; D call uncertain. CDR3 in DNA: TGTGCCAGCCAAGGACGACCCGGGAGAGATCAGCCCCAGCATTTT. Amino acid sequence: CASQGRPGRDQPQHF.